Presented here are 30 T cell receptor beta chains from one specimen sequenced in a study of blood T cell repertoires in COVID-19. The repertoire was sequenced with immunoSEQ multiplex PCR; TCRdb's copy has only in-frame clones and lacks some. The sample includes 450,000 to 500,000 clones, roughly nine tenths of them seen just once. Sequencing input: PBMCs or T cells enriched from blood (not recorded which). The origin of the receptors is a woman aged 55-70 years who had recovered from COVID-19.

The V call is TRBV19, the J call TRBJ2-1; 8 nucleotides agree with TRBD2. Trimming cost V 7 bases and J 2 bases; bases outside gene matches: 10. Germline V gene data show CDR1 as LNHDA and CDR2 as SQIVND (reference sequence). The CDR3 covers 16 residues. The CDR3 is CASKDLAGLPYNEQFF. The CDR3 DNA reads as TGTGCCAGTAAGGATCTAGCGGGCTTACCCTACAATGAGCAGTTCTTC.

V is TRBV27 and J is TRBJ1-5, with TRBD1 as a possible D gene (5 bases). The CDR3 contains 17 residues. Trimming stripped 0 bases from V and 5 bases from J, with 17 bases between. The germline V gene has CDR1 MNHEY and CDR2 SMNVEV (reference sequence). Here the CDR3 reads CASSLSNIRTRDQPQHF. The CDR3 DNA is TGTGCCAGCAGTTTATCGAATATTAGGACAAGAGATCAGCCCCAGCATTTT.

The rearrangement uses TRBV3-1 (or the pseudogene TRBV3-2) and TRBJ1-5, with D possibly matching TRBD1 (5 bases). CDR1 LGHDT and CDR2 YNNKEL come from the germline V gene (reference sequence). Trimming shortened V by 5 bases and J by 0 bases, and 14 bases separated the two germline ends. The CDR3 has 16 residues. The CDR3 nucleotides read TGTGCCAGCAGCAAAAGCGGGGCGCGTAGCAATCAGCCCCAGCATTTT. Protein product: CASSKSGARSNQPQHF.

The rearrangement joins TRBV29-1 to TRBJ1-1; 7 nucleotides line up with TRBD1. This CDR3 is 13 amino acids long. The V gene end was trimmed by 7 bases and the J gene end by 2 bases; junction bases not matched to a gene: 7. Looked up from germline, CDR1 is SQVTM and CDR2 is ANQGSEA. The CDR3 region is CSGRQGANTEAFF. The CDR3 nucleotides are TGCAGCGGGCGACAGGGAGCAAACACTGAAGCTTTCTTT. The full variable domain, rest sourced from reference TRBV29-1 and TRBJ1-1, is SAVISQKPSRDICQRGTSLTIQCQVDSQVTMMFWYRQQPGQSLTLIATANQGSEATYESGFVIDKFPISRPNLTFSTLTVSNMSPEDSSIYLCSGRQGANTEAFFGQGTRLTVV.

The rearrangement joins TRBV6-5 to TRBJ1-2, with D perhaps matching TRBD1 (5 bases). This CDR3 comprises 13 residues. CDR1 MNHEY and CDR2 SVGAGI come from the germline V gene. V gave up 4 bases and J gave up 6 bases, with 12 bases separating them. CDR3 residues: CASSSSLGDGYTF. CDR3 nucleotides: TGTGCCAGCAGTTCAAGCCTAGGGGATGGCTACACCTTC.

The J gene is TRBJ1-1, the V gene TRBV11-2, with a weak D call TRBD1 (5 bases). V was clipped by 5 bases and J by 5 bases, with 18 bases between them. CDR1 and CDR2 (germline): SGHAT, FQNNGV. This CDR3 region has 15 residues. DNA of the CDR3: TGTGCCAGCAGCAAAACAACGGGGGGAAGAACTGAAGCTTTCTTT. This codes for CASSKTTGGRTEAFF.

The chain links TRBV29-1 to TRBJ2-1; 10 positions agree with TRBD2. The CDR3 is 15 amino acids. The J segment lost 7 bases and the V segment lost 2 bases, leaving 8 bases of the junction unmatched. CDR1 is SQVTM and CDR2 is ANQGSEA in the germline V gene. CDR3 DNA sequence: TGCAGCGTTGAAAGCCTGGGACTAGCGATTAATGAGCAGTTCTTC. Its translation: CSVESLGLAINEQFF.

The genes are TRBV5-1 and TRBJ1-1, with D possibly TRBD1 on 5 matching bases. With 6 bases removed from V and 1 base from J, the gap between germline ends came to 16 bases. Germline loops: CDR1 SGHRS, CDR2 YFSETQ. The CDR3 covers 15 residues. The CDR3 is CASMDITFSNTEAFF. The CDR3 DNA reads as TGCGCCAGCATGGACATAACCTTCTCGAACACTGAAGCTTTCTTT.

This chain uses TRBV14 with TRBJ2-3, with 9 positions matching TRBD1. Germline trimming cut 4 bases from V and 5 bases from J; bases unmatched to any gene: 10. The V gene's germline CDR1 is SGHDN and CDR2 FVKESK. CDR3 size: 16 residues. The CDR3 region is CASSLIPGQGLDTQYF. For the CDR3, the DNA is TGTGCCAGCAGCCTTATCCCGGGACAGGGTTTAGATACGCAGTATTTT.

The CDR3: CASSFRQGGDTQYF. The CDR3 nucleotides are TGTGCCAGCAGCTTCAGGCAGGGTGGTGATACGCAGTATTTT. This sequence joins TRBV7-9 and TRBJ2-3; D might be TRBD1 (5 bases). This CDR3 is built from 14 residues. Deletions cut 3 bases from V and 6 bases from J, with 13 bases between. Germline V gene lookup returns CDR1 SEHNR and CDR2 FQNEAQ (reference sequence).

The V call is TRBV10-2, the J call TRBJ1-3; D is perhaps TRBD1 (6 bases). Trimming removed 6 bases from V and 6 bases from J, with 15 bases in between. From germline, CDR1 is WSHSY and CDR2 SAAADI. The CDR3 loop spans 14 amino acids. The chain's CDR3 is CASSDTGSANTIYF. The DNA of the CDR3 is TGCGCCAGCAGCGACACAGGGTCCGCAAACACCATATATTTT.

The DNA of the CDR3 is TGTGCCAGCAGCGTAGATCCCGGGGGGGCCACAGGCACCGGGGAGCTGTTTTTT. This translates into CASSVDPGGATGTGELFF. V gene TRBV9 combines with J gene TRBJ2-2, with 8 positions matching TRBD2. The CDR3 length is 18 residues. Germline V lookup: CDR1 SGDLS, CDR2 YYNGEE. Losses at the gene ends were 0 bases for V and 4 bases for J; bases not matched to a gene: 11. The whole variable domain, remainder taken from reference TRBV9 and TRBJ2-2, is DSGVTQTPKHLITATGQRVTLRCSPRSGDLSVYWYQQSLDQGLQFLIQYYNGEERAKGNILERFSAQQFPDLHSELNLSSLELGDSALYFCASSVDPGGATGTGELFFGEGSRLTVL.

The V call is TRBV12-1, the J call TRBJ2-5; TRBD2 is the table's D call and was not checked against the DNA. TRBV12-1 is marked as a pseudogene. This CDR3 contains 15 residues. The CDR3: CARELTSGGAETQYF. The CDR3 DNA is TGTGCCAGGGAACTGACTAGCGGGGGCGCGGAGACCCAGTACTTC.

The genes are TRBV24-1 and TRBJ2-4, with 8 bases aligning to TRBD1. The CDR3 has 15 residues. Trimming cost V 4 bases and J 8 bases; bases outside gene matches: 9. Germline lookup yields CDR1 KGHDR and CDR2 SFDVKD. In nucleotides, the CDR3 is TGTGCCACCAGTGACCCTAGGACAGGGTTGGACATTCAGTACTTC. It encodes CATSDPRTGLDIQYF.

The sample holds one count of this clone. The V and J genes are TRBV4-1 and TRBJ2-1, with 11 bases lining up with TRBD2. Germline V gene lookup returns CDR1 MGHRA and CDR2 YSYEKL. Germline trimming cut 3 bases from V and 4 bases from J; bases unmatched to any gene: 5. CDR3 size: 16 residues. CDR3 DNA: TGCGCCAGCAGCCACCTTAGCGGGGGGGCATACAATGAGCAGTTCTTC. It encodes CASSHLSGGAYNEQFF.

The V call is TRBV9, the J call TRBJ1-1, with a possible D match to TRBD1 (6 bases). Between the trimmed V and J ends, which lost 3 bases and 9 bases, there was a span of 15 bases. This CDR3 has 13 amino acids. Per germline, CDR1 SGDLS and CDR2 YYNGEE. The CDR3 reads CASSETPGEQAFF. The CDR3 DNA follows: TGTGCCAGCAGCGAGACCCCAGGGGAACAAGCTTTCTTT.

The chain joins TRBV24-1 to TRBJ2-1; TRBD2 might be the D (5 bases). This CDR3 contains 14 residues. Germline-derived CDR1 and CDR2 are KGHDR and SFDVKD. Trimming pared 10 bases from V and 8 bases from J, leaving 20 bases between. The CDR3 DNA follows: TGTGCCACGTCTCAGAGGGTAGGGCGGGATGAGCAGTTCTTC. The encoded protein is CATSQRVGRDEQFF.

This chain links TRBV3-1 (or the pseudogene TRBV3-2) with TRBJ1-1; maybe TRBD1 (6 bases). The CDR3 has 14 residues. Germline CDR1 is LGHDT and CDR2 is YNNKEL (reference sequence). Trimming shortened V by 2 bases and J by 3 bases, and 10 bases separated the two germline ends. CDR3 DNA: TGTGCCAGCAGCCAACGGGACACTCACACTGAAGCTTTCTTT. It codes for CASSQRDTHTEAFF.

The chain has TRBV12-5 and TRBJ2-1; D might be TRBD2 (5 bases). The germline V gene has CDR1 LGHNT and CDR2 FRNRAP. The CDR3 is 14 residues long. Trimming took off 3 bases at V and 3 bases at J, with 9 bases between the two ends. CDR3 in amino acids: CASGFGESYNEQFF. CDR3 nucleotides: TGTGCTAGTGGTTTCGGGGAAAGCTACAATGAGCAGTTCTTC.

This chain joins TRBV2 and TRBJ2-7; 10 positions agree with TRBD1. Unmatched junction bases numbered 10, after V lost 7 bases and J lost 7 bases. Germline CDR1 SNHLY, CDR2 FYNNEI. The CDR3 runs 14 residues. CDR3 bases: TGTGCCAGCACCGGACAGGGGGGAACTTGGGAGCAGTACTTC. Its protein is CASTGQGGTWEQYF. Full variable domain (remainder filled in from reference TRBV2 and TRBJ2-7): EPEVTQTPSHQVTQMGQEVILRCVPISNHLYFYWYRQILGQKVEFLVSFYNNEISEKSEIFDDQFSVERPDGSNFTLKIRSTKLEDSAMYFCASTGQGGTWEQYFGPGTRLTVT.

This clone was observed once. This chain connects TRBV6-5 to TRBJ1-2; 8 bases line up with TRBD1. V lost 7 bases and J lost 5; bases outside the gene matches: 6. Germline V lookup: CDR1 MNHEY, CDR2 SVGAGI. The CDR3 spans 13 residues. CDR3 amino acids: CASTAGQGYGYTF. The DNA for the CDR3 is TGTGCCAGCACCGCCGGACAGGGATATGGCTACACCTTC.

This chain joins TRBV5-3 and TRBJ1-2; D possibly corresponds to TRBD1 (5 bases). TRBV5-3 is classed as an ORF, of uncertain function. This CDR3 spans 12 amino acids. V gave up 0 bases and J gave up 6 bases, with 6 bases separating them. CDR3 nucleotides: TGTGCCAGAAGCTTGGGCAGGGATGGCTACACCTTC. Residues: CARSLGRDGYTF.

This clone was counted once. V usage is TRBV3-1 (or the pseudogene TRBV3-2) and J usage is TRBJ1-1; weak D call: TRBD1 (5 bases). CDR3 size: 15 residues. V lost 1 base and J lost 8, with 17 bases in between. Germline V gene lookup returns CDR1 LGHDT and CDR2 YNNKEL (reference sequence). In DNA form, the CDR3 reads TGTGCCAGCAGCCAAGGGGGCCCCGGGGGATCGGAAGCTTTCTTT. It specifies CASSQGGPGGSEAFF.

The CDR3 nucleotides read TGTGCCAGCAGCCCCGTGGACGGACAGCGGGGGGACACAGATACGCAGTATTTT. It codes for CASSPVDGQRGDTDTQYF. The genes are TRBV3-1 (or the pseudogene TRBV3-2) and TRBJ2-3; TRBD2 matches at 9 bases. Germline V gene sequence: CDR1 LGHDT, CDR2 YNNKEL (reference sequence). Trimming took 4 bases from V and 2 from J; bases not matched to a gene: 13. The CDR3 sequence is 18 residues long.

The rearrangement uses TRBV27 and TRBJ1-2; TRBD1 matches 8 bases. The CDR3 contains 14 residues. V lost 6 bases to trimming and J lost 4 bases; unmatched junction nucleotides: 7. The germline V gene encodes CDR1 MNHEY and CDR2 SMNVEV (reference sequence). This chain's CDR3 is CASRPTGGFYGYTF. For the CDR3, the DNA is TGTGCCAGCAGACCTACAGGGGGTTTCTATGGCTACACCTTC.

The CDR3 bases are TGTGCCAGCAGGGATGACAGGGGGGGCCAGCCCCAGCATTTT. Its translation is CASRDDRGGQPQHF. This chain connects TRBV2 to TRBJ1-5; 9 bases align to TRBD1. The germline V gene has CDR1 SNHLY and CDR2 FYNNEI. Trimming cost V 6 bases and J 7 bases; bases outside gene matches: 7. This CDR3 is 14 amino acids long.

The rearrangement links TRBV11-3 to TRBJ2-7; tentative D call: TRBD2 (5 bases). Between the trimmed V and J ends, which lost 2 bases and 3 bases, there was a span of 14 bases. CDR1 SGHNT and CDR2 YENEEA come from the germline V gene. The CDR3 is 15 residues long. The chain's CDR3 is CASSLTRTPNYEQYF. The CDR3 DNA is TGTGCCAGCAGCTTAACCAGGACTCCAAACTACGAGCAGTACTTC.

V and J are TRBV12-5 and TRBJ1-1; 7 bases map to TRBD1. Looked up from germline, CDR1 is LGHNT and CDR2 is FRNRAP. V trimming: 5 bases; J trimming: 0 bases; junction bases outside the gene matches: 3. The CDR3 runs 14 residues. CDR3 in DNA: TGTGCTAGTGGTCGGCAGGGGGTGAACACTGAAGCTTTCTTT. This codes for CASGRQGVNTEAFF.

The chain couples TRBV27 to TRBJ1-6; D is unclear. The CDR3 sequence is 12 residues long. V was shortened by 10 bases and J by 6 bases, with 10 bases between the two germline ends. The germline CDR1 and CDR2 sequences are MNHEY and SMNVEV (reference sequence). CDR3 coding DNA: TGTGCCACCGGACTACCTAATTCACCCCTCCACTTT. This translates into CATGLPNSPLHF.

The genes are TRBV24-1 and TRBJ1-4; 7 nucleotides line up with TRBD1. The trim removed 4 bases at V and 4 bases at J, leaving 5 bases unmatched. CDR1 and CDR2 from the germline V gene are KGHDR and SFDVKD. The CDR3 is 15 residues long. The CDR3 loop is CATSESTGLNEKLFF. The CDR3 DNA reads TGTGCCACCAGTGAATCGACAGGGCTTAATGAAAAACTGTTTTTT.